This TCR beta chain was profiled in a study of molecular identifiers for immune sequencing clone quantification. TCRdb re-called the PCR reads with MiXCR, one entry per CDR3 protein. The data hold more than 85,000 distinct CDR3 sequences, with roughly 38% observed a single time. The CDR3 spans 14 residues. Looked up from germline, CDR1 is SEHNR and CDR2 is FQNEAQ (reference sequence). A remark on this clonotype: One end of the junction does not line up with germline, which may come from a read error.

The sequence derives from a human donor in good health. Some libraries in this study had Jurkat cell RNA spiked in. The rearrangement uses TRBV7-9 and TRBJ1-3; D remains ambiguous. Sequences were obtained from naive CD8+ T cells from blood, with Jurkat cell RNA spiked in. Subset meaning: FACS-sorted CD8+CD4-CCR7+CD45RA+ naive T cells. The CDR3 here is CASSSDDSGNSIYF. The CDR3 nucleotides are TGTGCCAGCAGCTCTGACGACTCTGGAAACTCCATATATTTT.